This entry describes one T cell receptor (beta chain). In the original processing: Amplification of reference gene primers was used by the study to estimate nucleated cell counts. TCRdb's table, derived via immunoSEQ multiplex PCR, lists solely in-frame clones and lacks some. V, J and clone size derive from that table, while D and trimming were established from the DNA sequence. The data show hundreds of thousands of clones, approximately 91% seen once. Participants were aged about 18 to 95 years, lived in 25 or so US areas, and enrolled virtually. Recovered participants had two consecutive negative NP/OP PCR tests, healthcare professional clearance, or symptom resolution. This sample was included in a study of blood T cell repertoires in COVID-19. Sequencing was carried out using PBMCs or T cells enriched from blood (not recorded which). This receptor was taken from a woman aged 40 to 50 who had recovered from COVID-19.

The CDR3 DNA reads TGTGCCAGTATTGGGGGGGGAAAACACAATGAGCAGTTCTTC. This codes for CASIGGGKHNEQFF. The chain joins TRBV19 to TRBJ2-1, with 7 bases aligning to TRBD2. Germline V CDR1 and CDR2: LNHDA, SQIVND (reference sequence). The trim removed 7 bases at V and 5 bases at J, leaving 8 bases unmatched. The CDR3 consists of 14 residues.